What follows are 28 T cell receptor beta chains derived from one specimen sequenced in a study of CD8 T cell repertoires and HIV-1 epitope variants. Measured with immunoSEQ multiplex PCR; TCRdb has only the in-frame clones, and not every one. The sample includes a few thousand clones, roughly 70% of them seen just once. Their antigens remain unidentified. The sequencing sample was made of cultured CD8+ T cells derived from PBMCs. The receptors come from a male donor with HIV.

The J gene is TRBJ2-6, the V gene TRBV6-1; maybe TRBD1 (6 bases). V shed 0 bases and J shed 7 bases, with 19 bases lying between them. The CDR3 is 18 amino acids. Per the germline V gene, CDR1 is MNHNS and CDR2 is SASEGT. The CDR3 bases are TGTGCCAGCAGTGAAGCGACGAGGGTGACAGGCACTGCCAACGTCCTGACTTTC. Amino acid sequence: CASSEATRVTGTANVLTF.

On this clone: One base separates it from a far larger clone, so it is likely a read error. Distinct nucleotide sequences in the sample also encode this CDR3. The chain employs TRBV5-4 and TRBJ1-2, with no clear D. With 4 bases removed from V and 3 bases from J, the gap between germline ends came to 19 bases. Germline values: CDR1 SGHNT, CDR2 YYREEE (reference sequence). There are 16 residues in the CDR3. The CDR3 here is CASSQDPPDLDYGYTF. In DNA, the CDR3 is TGTGCCAGCAGCCAAGATCCCCCAGACTTGGACTATGGCTACACCTTC.

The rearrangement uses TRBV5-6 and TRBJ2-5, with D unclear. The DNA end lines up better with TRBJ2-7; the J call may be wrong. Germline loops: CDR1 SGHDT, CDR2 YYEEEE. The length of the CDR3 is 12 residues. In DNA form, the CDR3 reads TGTGCCAGCAGCCTCCTATCAGGCGAGCAGTACTTC. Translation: CASSLLSGEQYF.

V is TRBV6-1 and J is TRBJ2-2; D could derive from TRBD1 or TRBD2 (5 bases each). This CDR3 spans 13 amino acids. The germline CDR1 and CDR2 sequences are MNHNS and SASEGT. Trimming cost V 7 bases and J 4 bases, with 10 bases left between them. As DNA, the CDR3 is TGTGCCAGCACCCCAGGGAGCACCGGGGAGCTGTTTTTT. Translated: CASTPGSTGELFF.

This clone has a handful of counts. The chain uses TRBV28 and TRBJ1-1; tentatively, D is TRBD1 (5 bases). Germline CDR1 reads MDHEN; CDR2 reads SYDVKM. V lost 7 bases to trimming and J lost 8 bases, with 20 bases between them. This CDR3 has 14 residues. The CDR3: CASTPGARVPEAFF. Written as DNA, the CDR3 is TGTGCCAGCACCCCTGGGGCACGGGTGCCCGAAGCTTTCTTT.

CDR3 sequence reads: CASSYTSVNYGYTF. In DNA form, the CDR3 reads TGTGCCAGCAGTTATACATCAGTGAACTATGGCTACACCTTC. The chain links TRBV6-6 to TRBJ1-2; D gene ambiguous. Looked up from germline, CDR1 is MNHNY and CDR2 is SVGAGI (reference sequence). Trimming removed 3 bases from V and 2 bases from J, with 10 bases in between. This CDR3 comprises 14 residues.

CDR3 bases: TGTGCCAGCAGTTTTTGGACTAGCTCGGGTCTGGACGAGCAGTACTTC. This codes for CASSFWTSSGLDEQYF. The chain links TRBV28 to TRBJ2-7; 8 nucleotides line up with TRBD2. CDR1 MDHEN and CDR2 SYDVKM come from the germline V gene. The ends lost 3 bases at V and 5 bases at J; junction bases unmatched: 12. CDR3 size: 16 residues.

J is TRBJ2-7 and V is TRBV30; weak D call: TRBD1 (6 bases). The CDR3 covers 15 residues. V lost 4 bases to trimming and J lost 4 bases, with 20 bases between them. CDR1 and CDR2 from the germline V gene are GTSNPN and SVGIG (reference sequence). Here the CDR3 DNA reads TGTGCCTGGATACCCGGTAGCCAGGGGTTGTACGAGCAGTACTTC. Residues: CAWIPGSQGLYEQYF.

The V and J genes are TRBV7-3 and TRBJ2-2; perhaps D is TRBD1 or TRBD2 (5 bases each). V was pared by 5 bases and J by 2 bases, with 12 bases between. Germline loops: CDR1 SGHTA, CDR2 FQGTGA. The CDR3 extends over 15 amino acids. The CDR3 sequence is CASSRYGANTGELFF. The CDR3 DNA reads TGTGCCAGCAGCCGGTACGGGGCTAACACCGGGGAGCTGTTTTTT.

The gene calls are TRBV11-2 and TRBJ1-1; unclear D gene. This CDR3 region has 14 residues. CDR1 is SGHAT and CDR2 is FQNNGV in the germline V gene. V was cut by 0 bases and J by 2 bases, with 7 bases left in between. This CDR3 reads CASSLDSGNTEAFF. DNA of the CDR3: TGTGCCAGCAGCTTAGATTCAGGTAACACTGAAGCTTTCTTT. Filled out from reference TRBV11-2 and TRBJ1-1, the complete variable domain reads EAGVAQSPRYKIIEKRQSVAFWCNPISGHATLYWYQQILGQGPKLLIQFQNNGVVDDSQLPKDRFSAERLKGVDSTLKIQPAKLEDSAVYLCASSLDSGNTEAFFGQGTRLTVV.

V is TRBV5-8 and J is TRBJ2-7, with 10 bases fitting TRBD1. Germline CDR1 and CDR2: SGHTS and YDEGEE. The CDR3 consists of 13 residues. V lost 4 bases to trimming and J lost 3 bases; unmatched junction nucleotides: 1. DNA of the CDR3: TGTGCCAGCAGCCGGGACAGGGGCTACGAGCAGTACTTC. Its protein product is CASSRDRGYEQYF.

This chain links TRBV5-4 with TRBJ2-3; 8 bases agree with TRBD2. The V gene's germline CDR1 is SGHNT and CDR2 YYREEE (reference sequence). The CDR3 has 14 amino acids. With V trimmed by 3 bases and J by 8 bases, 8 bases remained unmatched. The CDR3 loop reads CASSSGGPSFTQYF. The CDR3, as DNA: TGTGCCAGCAGCTCGGGGGGGCCGTCTTTTACGCAGTATTTT.

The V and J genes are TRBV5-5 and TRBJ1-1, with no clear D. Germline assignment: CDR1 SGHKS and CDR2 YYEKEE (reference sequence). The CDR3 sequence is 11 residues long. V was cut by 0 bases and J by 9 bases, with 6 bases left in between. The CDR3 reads CASSLGWKAFF. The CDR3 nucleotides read TGTGCCAGCAGCTTGGGCTGGAAAGCTTTCTTT.

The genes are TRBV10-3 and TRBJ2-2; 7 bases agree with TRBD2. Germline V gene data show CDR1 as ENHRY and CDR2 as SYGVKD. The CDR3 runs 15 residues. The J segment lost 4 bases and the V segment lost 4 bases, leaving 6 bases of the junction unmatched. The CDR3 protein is CAISGVLASTGELFF. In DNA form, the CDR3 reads TGTGCCATCAGTGGAGTACTAGCGAGCACCGGGGAGCTGTTTTTT.

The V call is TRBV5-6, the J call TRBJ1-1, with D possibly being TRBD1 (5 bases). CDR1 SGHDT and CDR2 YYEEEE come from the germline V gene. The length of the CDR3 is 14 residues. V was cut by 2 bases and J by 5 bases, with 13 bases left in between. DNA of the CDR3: TGTGCCAGCAGCTTCCCCACGGGGGAGACTGAAGCTTTCTTT. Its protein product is CASSFPTGETEAFF. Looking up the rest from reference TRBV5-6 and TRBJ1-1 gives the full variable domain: DAGVTQSPTHLIKTRGQQVTLRCSPKSGHDTVSWYQQALGQGPQFIFQYYEEEERQRGNFPDRFSGHQFPNYSSELNVNALLLGDSALYLCASSFPTGETEAFFGQGTRLTVV.

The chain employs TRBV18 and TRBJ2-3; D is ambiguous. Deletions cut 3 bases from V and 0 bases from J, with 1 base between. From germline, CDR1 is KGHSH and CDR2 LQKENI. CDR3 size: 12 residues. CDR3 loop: CASSPSTDTQYF. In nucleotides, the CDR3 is TGTGCCAGCTCACCGAGCACAGATACGCAGTATTTT.

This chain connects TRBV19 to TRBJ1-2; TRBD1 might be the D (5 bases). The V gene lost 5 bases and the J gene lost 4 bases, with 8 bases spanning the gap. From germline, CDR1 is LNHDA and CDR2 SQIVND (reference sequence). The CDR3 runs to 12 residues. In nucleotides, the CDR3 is TGTGCCAGTAGTCAGGGAACCTATGGCTACACCTTC. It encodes CASSQGTYGYTF.

The CDR3 DNA reads as TGCGCCAGCAGCGGGACAGGGGGGACAGATACGCAGTATTTT. Amino acids: CASSGTGGTDTQYF. V usage is TRBV5-1 and J usage is TRBJ2-3; TRBD1 aligns across 11 bases. The germline V gene has CDR1 SGHRS and CDR2 YFSETQ. The CDR3 has 14 amino acids. V lost 4 bases to trimming and J lost 3 bases; unmatched junction nucleotides: 1.

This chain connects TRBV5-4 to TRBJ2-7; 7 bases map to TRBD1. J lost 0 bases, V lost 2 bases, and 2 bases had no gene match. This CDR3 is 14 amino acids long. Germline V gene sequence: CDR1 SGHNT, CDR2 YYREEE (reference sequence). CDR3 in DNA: TGTGCCAGCAGCTTACGGGACAGCTCCTACGAGCAGTACTTC. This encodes CASSLRDSSYEQYF.

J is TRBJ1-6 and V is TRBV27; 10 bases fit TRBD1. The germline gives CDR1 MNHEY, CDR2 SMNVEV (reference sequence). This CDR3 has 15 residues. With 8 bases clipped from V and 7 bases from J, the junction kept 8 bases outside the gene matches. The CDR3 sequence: CASGDRGWGNSPLHF. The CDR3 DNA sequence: TGTGCCAGCGGGGACAGGGGTTGGGGAAATTCACCCCTCCACTTT.

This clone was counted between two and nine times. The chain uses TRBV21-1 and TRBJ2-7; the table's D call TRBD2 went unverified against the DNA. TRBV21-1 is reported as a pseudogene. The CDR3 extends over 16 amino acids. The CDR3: CASSKQKRLEIYEQYF. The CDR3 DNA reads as TGTGCCAGCAGCAAACAGAAAAGACTAGAAATCTACGAGCAGTACTTC.

The CDR3 protein is CASSQDPVELDYGYTF. The CDR3 bases are TGCGCCAGCAGCCAAGATCCCGTCGAACTCGACTATGGCTACACCTTC. The V gene is TRBV4-1, the J gene TRBJ1-2; D not resolved. V lost 0 bases and J lost 3, with 14 bases in between. The CDR3 contains 16 residues. Germline lookup yields CDR1 MGHRA and CDR2 YSYEKL.

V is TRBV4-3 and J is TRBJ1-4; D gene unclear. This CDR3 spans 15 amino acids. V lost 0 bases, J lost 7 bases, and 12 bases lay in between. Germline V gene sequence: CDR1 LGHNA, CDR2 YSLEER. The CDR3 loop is CASSQDWRRGEKLFF. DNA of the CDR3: TGCGCCAGCAGCCAAGATTGGCGCCGGGGTGAAAAACTGTTTTTT.

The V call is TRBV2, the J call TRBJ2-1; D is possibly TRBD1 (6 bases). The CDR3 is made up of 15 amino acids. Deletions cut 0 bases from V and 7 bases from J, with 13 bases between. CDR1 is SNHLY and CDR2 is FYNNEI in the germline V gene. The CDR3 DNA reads TGTGCCAGCAGTGAAGCGCGAGAGGGGGAAAATGAGCAGTTCTTC. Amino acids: CASSEAREGENEQFF.

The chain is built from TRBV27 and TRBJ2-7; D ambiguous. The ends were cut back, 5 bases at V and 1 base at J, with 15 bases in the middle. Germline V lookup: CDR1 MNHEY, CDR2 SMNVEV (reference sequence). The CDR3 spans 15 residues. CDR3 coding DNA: TGTGCCAGCAGTCTGGGGTTACCCCGGTCCTACGAGCAGTACTTC. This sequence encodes CASSLGLPRSYEQYF.

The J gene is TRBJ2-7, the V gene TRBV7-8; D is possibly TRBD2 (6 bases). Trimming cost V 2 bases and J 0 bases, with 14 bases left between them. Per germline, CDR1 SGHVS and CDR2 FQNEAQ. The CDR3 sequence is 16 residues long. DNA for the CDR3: TGTGCCAGCAGCTTACGCAGGGACTTGGGCTCCTACGAGCAGTACTTC. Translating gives CASSLRRDLGSYEQYF.

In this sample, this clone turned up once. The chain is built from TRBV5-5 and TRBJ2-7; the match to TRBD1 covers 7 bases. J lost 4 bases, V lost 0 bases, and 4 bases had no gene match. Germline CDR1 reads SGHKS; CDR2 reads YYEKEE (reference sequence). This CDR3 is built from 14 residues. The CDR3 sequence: CASSLEGAGYEQYF. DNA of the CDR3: TGTGCCAGCAGCTTGGAGGGGGCAGGGTACGAGCAGTACTTC.

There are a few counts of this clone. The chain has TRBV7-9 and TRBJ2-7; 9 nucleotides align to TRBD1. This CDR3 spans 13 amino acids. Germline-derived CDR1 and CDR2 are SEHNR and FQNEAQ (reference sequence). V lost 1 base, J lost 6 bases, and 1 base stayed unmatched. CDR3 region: CASSLGDRAEQYF. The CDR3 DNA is TGTGCCAGCAGCTTAGGGGACAGGGCCGAGCAGTACTTC. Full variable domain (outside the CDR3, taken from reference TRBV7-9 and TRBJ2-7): DTGVSQNPRHKITKRGQNVTFRCDPISEHNRLYWYRQTLGQGPEFLTYFQNEAQLEKSRLLSDRFSAERPKGSFSTLEIQRTEQGDSAMYLCASSLGDRAEQYFGPGTRLTVT.